This T cell receptor beta chain stems from a study of T cell responses to AZD1222 COVID-19 vaccine. Method: immunoSEQ multiplex PCR; TCRdb's copy keeps in-frame clones and lacks some. The sample has about 160,000 clones, 85% to 95% seen once. Regarding this clone: Its specificity is not known.

Findings of the study overall: No repertoire was sampled before or during the peak T cell response, only after it.

The material sequenced was peripheral blood, taken on day 0 of AZD1222 vaccination. The clonotype comes from an adult in good health.

The CDR3 region has the DNA TGTGCCAGCAGCTTAGGAGGCTCCCGAGAGCGTACGCAGTATTTT. Residues: CASSLGGSRERTQYF. The genes are TRBV7-2 and TRBJ2-3; D not certain. The V gene lost 1 base and the J gene lost 8 bases, with 16 bases spanning the gap. Germline V gene data show CDR1 as SGHTA and CDR2 as FQGNSA. The CDR3 extends over 15 amino acids.